This TCR beta chain was observed in a study of response to subunit inactivated influenza vaccine. Findings and caveats of the study: The authors put forward the suggestion that each seasonal influenza vaccination may bring in only a limited number of new T cells.

This clonotype was seen a few times. The antigen remains unidentified. Using its own MiXCR run on the RT-PCR reads, TCRdb lists one record per CDR3 protein. The table lists 560,000 or so distinct CDR3 sequences, around 8% of them singletons. J lost 8 bases, V lost 6 bases, and 13 bases had no gene match. Germline lookup yields CDR1 MNHNS and CDR2 SASEGT. The CDR3 extends over 15 amino acids. This receptor was obtained from a man aged 50 to 69 who received an inactivated influenza vaccine. V and J are TRBV6-1 and TRBJ2-1; 7 bases fit TRBD2. The sequencing used PBMCs from blood, collected about 24 months after vaccination. This CDR3 reads CASSPSGEVVYEQFF. The CDR3 DNA reads as TGTGCCAGCAGCCCGAGCGGGGAGGTGGTATATGAGCAGTTCTTC.